This passage covers 20 T cell receptor beta chains from one sample sequenced in a study of shared clonotypes between healthy human individuals. The method was immunoSEQ multiplex PCR; TCRdb's version includes in-frame clones alone and lacks a portion of them. The sample lists some 2,000,000 clones, roughly 95% occurring once. What was sequenced was naive CD4+ T cells sorted from blood. Documented subset: CD45RA+ positively selected. The receptor set was obtained from a young man in good health.

V and J are TRBV5-6 and TRBJ1-3; D gene uncertain. The CDR3 has 18 residues. The germline CDR1 and CDR2 sequences are SGHDT and YYEEEE. V was cut by 6 bases and J by 1 base, with 23 bases left in between. The DNA of the CDR3 is TGTGCCAGCACCAAAGGTCCCCCCCACAGTTGGTCTGGAAACACCATATATTTT. Translated, it gives CASTKGPPHSWSGNTIYF.

V usage is TRBV12-5 and J usage is TRBJ2-1; D is possibly TRBD2 (6 bases). The V gene lost 4 bases and the J gene lost 0 bases, with 13 bases spanning the gap. The CDR3 covers 16 residues. Germline V CDR1 and CDR2: LGHNT, FRNRAP. The CDR3 protein is CASGSGGPGSYNEQFF. The CDR3 coding sequence is TGTGCTAGTGGTTCAGGAGGGCCGGGCTCCTACAATGAGCAGTTCTTC.

The J gene is TRBJ2-7, the V gene TRBV14; tentative D call: TRBD2 (6 bases). Deletions cut 4 bases from V and 4 bases from J, with 14 bases between. This CDR3 spans 14 amino acids. CDR1 is SGHDN, CDR2 FVKESK, per germline. The CDR3, as DNA: TGTGCCAGCAGCCGATCGGGACTGGGATACGAGCAGTACTTC. Its translation is CASSRSGLGYEQYF.

Details on this clone: The sample has other DNA sequences that encode this CDR3 too. The V and J genes are TRBV5-1 and TRBJ1-2; D is ambiguous. This CDR3 spans 12 amino acids. Germline CDR1 and CDR2: SGHRS and YFSETQ. Trimming removed 0 bases at V and 6 bases at J, with 6 bases between. DNA of the CDR3: TGCGCCAGCAGCTTGGGTCCCAATGGCTACACCTTC. Translating it yields CASSLGPNGYTF.

Regarding this clone: The same CDR3 can be traced to other DNA sequences in this sample. The chain uses TRBV19 and TRBJ2-7, with D unclear. The germline V and J ends were trimmed by 5 bases and 2 bases, with 4 bases remaining between them. The CDR3 is 11 residues long. CDR1 and CDR2 from the germline V gene are LNHDA and SQIVND (reference sequence). The CDR3 nucleotides read TGTGCCAGTAGTGACCCCTACGAGCAGTACTTC. Its translation: CASSDPYEQYF.

This clone was counted between two and nine times. In the same sample, other DNA sequences code for this CDR3. The CDR3 DNA sequence: TGTGCCACCAGCAGAGATACTAGCAATCAGCCCCAGCATTTT. Translated, it gives CATSRDTSNQPQHF. This chain connects TRBV15 to TRBJ1-5; D not certain. The length of the CDR3 is 14 residues. The germline gives CDR1 LNHNV, CDR2 YYDKDF (reference sequence). V was shortened by 0 bases and J by 0 bases, with 3 bases between the two germline ends.

This sequence joins TRBV7-3 and TRBJ2-3; 9 nucleotides align to TRBD2. The CDR3 loop spans 15 amino acids. J was trimmed by 4 bases and V by 5 bases; bases with no gene match: 7. Germline V gene lookup returns CDR1 SGHTA and CDR2 FQGTGA. CDR3 nucleotides: TGTGCCAGCAGCCCACTGGGACTAGCCTCAGATACGCAGTATTTT. This sequence encodes CASSPLGLASDTQYF. The whole variable domain, filled in from reference TRBV7-3 and TRBJ2-3, reads GAGVSQTPSNKVTEKGKYVELRCDPISGHTALYWYRQSLGQGPEFLIYFQGTGAADDSGLPNDRFFAVRPEGSVSTLKIQRTERGDSAVYLCASSPLGLASDTQYFGPGTRLTVL.

This rearrangement joins TRBV2 to TRBJ2-5; D is perhaps TRBD1 (5 bases). Germline CDR1 is SNHLY and CDR2 is FYNNEI. The CDR3 runs to 14 residues. V was clipped by 5 bases and J by 0 bases, with 10 bases between them. CDR3 amino acids: CASSTTEYQETQYF. The CDR3, as DNA: TGTGCCAGCAGTACGACAGAGTACCAAGAGACCCAGTACTTC.

V and J are TRBV10-1 and TRBJ2-4; TRBD2 aligns across 9 bases. The CDR3 covers 18 residues. Germline assignment: CDR1 WNHNN and CDR2 SYGVQD (reference sequence). The V gene end was trimmed by 3 bases and the J gene end by 1 base; junction bases not matched to a gene: 10. The CDR3 bases are TGCGCCAGCAGTGAAGTGGTCAGACTAGCGGAGGCCAAAAACATTCAGTACTTC. Amino acid sequence: CASSEVVRLAEAKNIQYF.

This clone has a single count. The chain combines TRBV9 with TRBJ2-1, with a weak D call TRBD2 (6 bases). Trimming removed 4 bases from V and 2 bases from J, with 22 bases in between. CDR1 and CDR2 from the germline V gene are SGDLS and YYNGEE. The CDR3 runs to 18 residues. In nucleotides, the CDR3 is TGTGCCAGCAGCCCCCGGGGGTTGAGGGACCCTACCTACAATGAGCAGTTCTTC. It is translated as CASSPRGLRDPTYNEQFF.

Turning to this clone: Its ends do not fully match the called genes, so a read error is possible. The rearrangement links TRBV10-2 to TRBJ2-7, with D perhaps TRBD1 (6 bases). Germline values: CDR1 WSHSY, CDR2 SAAADI. CDR3 length: 13 residues. CDR3 protein: CASSESGSRGSNF. The CDR3 coding sequence is TGCGCCAGCAGTGAGTCAGGGTCCAGGGGCTCTAACTTC.

A note on this clone: Other DNA sequences in this specimen translate into the identical CDR3. The genes are TRBV11-2 and TRBJ2-7; TRBD1 aligns across 8 bases. Per germline, CDR1 SGHAT and CDR2 FQNNGV. Trimming cost V 0 bases and J 1 base; bases outside gene matches: 5. The CDR3 consists of 16 residues. CDR3 DNA: TGTGCCAGCAGCTTAGATTTAGGGACAGGTTCCTACGAGCAGTACTTC. This translates into CASSLDLGTGSYEQYF. Full variable domain (remainder filled in from reference TRBV11-2 and TRBJ2-7): EAGVAQSPRYKIIEKRQSVAFWCNPISGHATLYWYQQILGQGPKLLIQFQNNGVVDDSQLPKDRFSAERLKGVDSTLKIQPAKLEDSAVYLCASSLDLGTGSYEQYFGPGTRLTVT.

This chain joins TRBV28 and TRBJ1-6, with 9 bases identical to TRBD1. Germline V lookup: CDR1 MDHEN, CDR2 SYDVKM. The CDR3 extends over 15 amino acids. V lost 4 bases to trimming and J lost 7 bases; unmatched junction nucleotides: 5. The CDR3 DNA reads as TGTGCCAGCAGTTGGGGACAGGGACGGAATTCACCCCTCCACTTT. Amino acids: CASSWGQGRNSPLHF.

The chain employs TRBV5-7 and TRBJ2-1, with 11 bases aligning to TRBD2. TRBV5-7 is noted as an ORF with a role that remains uncertain. The CDR3 covers 17 residues. Unmatched junction bases numbered 9, after V lost 0 bases and J lost 7 bases. The CDR3 reads CASSLVCSGRAGNEQFF. The CDR3 nucleotides read TGTGCCAGCAGCTTGGTCTGTAGCGGGAGGGCGGGAAATGAGCAGTTCTTC.

This chain joins TRBV11-2 and TRBJ2-5; no firm D call. V was clipped by 3 bases and J by 3 bases, with 8 bases between them. The CDR3 is made up of 13 amino acids. CDR1 is SGHAT, CDR2 FQNNGV, per germline. CDR3 amino acids: CASSFWSEETQYF. CDR3 sequence (DNA): TGTGCCAGCAGCTTCTGGTCAGAAGAGACCCAGTACTTC.

This clone was found once. Other DNA sequences in the sample encode the same CDR3. This rearrangement joins TRBV6-6 to TRBJ1-2; D not resolved. The CDR3 spans 14 residues. The germline gives CDR1 MNHNY, CDR2 SVGAGI (reference sequence). Trimming took 0 bases from V and 3 from J, leaving 8 bases between them. Here the CDR3 DNA reads TGTGCCAGCAGTTACTCACGGGAGGACTATGGCTACACCTTC. The encoded protein is CASSYSREDYGYTF.

J is TRBJ1-2 and V is TRBV30; the D is unclear. Trimming took off 1 base at V and 6 bases at J, with 9 bases between the two ends. Germline V gene sequence: CDR1 GTSNPN, CDR2 SVGIG (reference sequence). This CDR3 region has 12 residues. The CDR3 DNA sequence: TGTGCCTGGAGTGCGGGGATGGATGGCTACACCTTC. It translates to CAWSAGMDGYTF.

This clone was seen a single time. The CDR3 sequence: CASSLTGGDTEAFF. As DNA, the CDR3 is TGTGCCAGCTCACTGACAGGGGGTGACACTGAAGCTTTCTTT. The chain carries TRBV18 and TRBJ1-1, with 9 bases matching TRBD1. V shed 4 bases and J 3 bases; nucleotides not matched to a gene: 3. This CDR3 is built from 14 residues. Germline assignment: CDR1 KGHSH and CDR2 LQKENI.

The chain links TRBV4-2 to TRBJ1-4; unclear D gene. The CDR3 length is 14 residues. Per germline, CDR1 LGHNA and CDR2 YNFKEQ. V was cut by 6 bases and J by 3 bases, with 11 bases left in between. The CDR3 sequence is CASRPNVANEKLFF. CDR3 nucleotides: TGTGCCAGCAGACCCAACGTGGCTAATGAAAAACTGTTTTTT.

This sequence joins TRBV6-1 and TRBJ1-3; a weak D match, TRBD1 (5 bases). V lost 5 bases, J lost 3 bases, and 11 bases lay in between. The CDR3 runs 14 residues. Germline V gene sequence: CDR1 MNHNS, CDR2 SASEGT. DNA for the CDR3: TGTGCCAGCAGTATGACAGACTTTGGAAACACCATATATTTT. Encoded protein: CASSMTDFGNTIYF.